Following are 3 T cell receptor beta chains from one sample sequenced in a study of Graves' ophthalmopathy and Graves' hyperthyroidism. Amplification of TCR beta CDR3 regions used RNA transcripts. The first round was an RT-PCR with HTBI primers, and the second round was a multiplex PCR. TCRdb re-analysed the multiplex PCR reads in MiXCR, keeping a single row per CDR3 protein. The sample records roughly 160,000 distinct CDR3 sequences, 30% to 45% being singletons. Sequences were obtained from peripheral blood. These receptors all stem from a woman aged 40-49 years with Graves' ophthalmopathy.

The table lists this clonotype with many counts. The CDR3 here is CASSYASSGNHNEQFF. The CDR3 nucleotides read TGTGCCAGCAGTTACGCGTCTAGCGGAAATCATAATGAGCAGTTCTTC. This chain uses TRBV6-2 or TRBV6-3 with TRBJ2-1, with 7 nucleotides matching TRBD2. The CDR3 totals 16 residues. Germline V CDR1 and CDR2: MNHEY, SVGEGT. V dropped 2 bases and J dropped 7; count of bases not matched to a gene: 11.

DNA of the CDR3: TGTGCCAGCTCACCACCAGTTCTGGGGGAAAACATTCAGTACTTC. It encodes CASSPPVLGENIQYF. The J gene is TRBJ2-4, the V gene TRBV18; D tentatively reads TRBD1 or TRBD2 (5 bases each). The germline gives CDR1 KGHSH, CDR2 LQKENI. The CDR3 runs 15 residues. V lost 0 bases, J lost 5 bases, and 11 bases lay in between.

At least ten counts were recorded for this clonotype. The chain has TRBV12-3 or TRBV12-4 and TRBJ1-5, with D possibly matching TRBD1 (5 bases). V was cut by 7 bases and J by 2 bases, with 12 bases left in between. This CDR3 contains 14 residues. The CDR3 DNA is TGTGCCAGCACCCGGGGAGGGGGCAATCAGCCCCAGCATTTT. The encoded protein is CASTRGGGNQPQHF.